This T cell receptor beta chain appears in the sequencing data of a study of T cells after yellow fever vaccination (dated by TCRdb to between 2018 and 2020). For context, the study as a whole: Libraries from fractions with low cell numbers were prepared with the SMART-Seq v4 Ultra Low Input RNA kit. Two healthy male donors, one aged 18 to 30 and one aged 30 to 40 years, were included in the cohort. To follow T-cell clones before and after both primary and booster YFV17D yellow fever vaccination, bulk TCR alpha and beta repertoires underwent longitudinal sequencing. Blood was drawn at multiple timepoints before and after primary and secondary immunization, with bulk PBMC replicates and cell subsets isolated.

From a lookup of the germline V gene, CDR1 and CDR2 are SGHAT and FQNNGV. The CDR3 contains 17 residues, cysteine and phenylalanine counted. The DNA shown is the 51-base CDR3, in frame from base 1. Ends trimmed: V by 5 bases, J by 5 bases; bases unmatched to a gene: 15. Synthesis of TCR cDNA relied on 5'RACE template switching, a step that introduced a universal primer site along with unique molecular identifiers. Priming of cDNA synthesis was performed from both the TCR alpha and TCR beta constant segments. Two PCR steps were used to amplify libraries, with sample barcodes and sequencing adapters being added in the second step. Sequencing of the libraries was done on either Illumina HiSeq 2500 (2x100 bp) or NovaSeq (2x150 bp). The published analysis was carried out like this. MIGEC was used to demultiplex reads and collapse the reads into UMI consensus sequences, and MiXCR was used for V(D)J alignment. Vaccine-responding clonotypes were defined with edgeR using replicate PBMC samples, requiring FDR below 0.01 and a log2 fold change above 5 up to day 15. Each bulk clonotype was labeled CD4 or CD8 based on which sequenced repertoire, CD4 or CD8, contained the clonotype at higher abundance. TCRdb reran the public reads through fastp at Q25 and MiXCR, keeping productive beta chains. Entries that share a CDR3 protein sequence are merged under the most common genes and DNA. What appears here as the V and J calls and clone size reflects TCRdb's work, not the paper's. This sample is represented by 400,000 or so distinct CDR3 sequences; 9.5% to 13% of them were singletons. The top ten constitute less than 20% of the sample.

What the treatment or condition label conveys for this sample: live attenuated yellow fever vaccine strain. At each blood-draw timepoint, two biological replicates of bulk PBMCs were collected. A standard Ficoll-Paque protocol was used to isolate PBMCs from peripheral blood. RNA was extracted with TriZol from bulk PBMCs, CD4 and CD8 fractions, and dextramer-positive and dextramer-negative fractions. Of note for this clonotype: This clone's antigen is unknown. Qualities for individual bases were not recorded, and no much larger clone is one base off.

What the research found in general, with its limitations: Computational filtering was required because FACS-sorted repertoires could contain abundant contaminating clonotypes from the bulk population. Compared with the primary T-cell response, the secondary T-cell response was faster but weaker, reaching its peak on day 5 rather than on day 15. After the booster, most of the clones that had expanded following primary vaccination were detected again (roughly 96% of CD4 and around 88% of CD8), which suggests that memory was broadly maintained. Only a couple of donors were included in the study, so the extent to which the findings can be generalized is limited. A small fraction of clonotypes appeared in both the CD4 and CD8 compartments, likely as a result of convergent recombination.

This clonotype originated in a man between 18 and 35 years old who received the YFV17D yellow fever vaccine. The specimen was PBMCs, collected on the day of the first yellow fever vaccination. The chain is encoded by TRBV11-2 joined to TRBJ2-1; 7 of the junction bases match TRBD2. The nucleotide sequence reads as follows: TGTGCCAGCAGCGGGCGGATTTGGGGGGGGATGAACAATGAGCAGTTCTTC. Protein translation: CASSGRIWGGMNNEQFF.